This paragraph reports one T cell receptor (beta chain). The source of the sample is a study of control samples from healthy donors and cancer patients. The protocol was immunoSEQ multiplex PCR, while the TCRdb copy is restricted to in-frame clones and leaves out a portion. The table shows 100,000 to 150,000 clones, with approximately 89% occurring only once. The CDR3 contains 15 residues. Germline values: CDR1 MGHRA, CDR2 YSYEKL. V was shortened by 0 bases and J by 0 bases, with 6 bases between the two germline ends. This TCR came from a man in his fifties or sixties with head and neck cancer. This rearrangement joins TRBV4-1 to TRBJ2-1; D not resolved. Sequenced: PBMCs. CDR3 region: CASSQDPGSYNEQFF. The CDR3, as DNA: TGCGCCAGCAGCCAAGATCCGGGCTCCTACAATGAGCAGTTCTTC.